This TCR beta chain is drawn from a study of T cell responses to AZD1222 COVID-19 vaccine (dated by TCRdb to the early 2020s). With regard to the full study: AZD1222 recipients given second doses at about 4 weeks or at about 12 weeks were pooled, since spike-specific TCR depth and breadth were not found to differ between the two schedules. TCR sequencing was performed for more than 230 trial participants, of whom 200 to 220 were given two doses of AZD1222 and some 25 were given two doses of MenACWY control vaccine. Trial participants were enrolled into age subgroups of 18-55, 56-69 and 70-plus years, which contained approximately 150, 30 and 60 TCR-sequenced participants, respectively.

As regards this clone: The antigen this receptor binds is unknown. Nothing much larger sits one base from this clone, and base qualities are not available.

The CDR3 regions of human TCRbeta chains were analyzed by immunosequencing. The paper's data handling went like this. Repertoire TCRs were checked for matches against a reference library of SARS-CoV-2-specific TCRs that had been generated using the MIRA antigen-specificity platform. Breadth meant the fraction of unique TCRs that were SARS-CoV-2-associated, whereas depth meant the fraction of total T cells that were SARS-CoV-2-associated. Using the MIRA data, each spike-specific TCR was mapped to the spike region that the TCR reacts to and placed in a CD4 or CD8 class. Log10-transformed breadth and depth values were compared by one-way ANOVA with Sidak's multiple comparisons tests. TCRdb provides this immuneACCESS table in a form limited to in-frame rearrangements. Some clones are lacking; in checked studies, under half of them reflect an unresolved V gene, and why the rest are absent is not known. V and J calls and clone size are given by that table; D and trimming were obtained from the DNA. For this sample the table gives over 140,000 clones, of which roughly 89% were detected only once. More than 4.5% of the sample comes from the top ten.

The full study reports these points: Conclusions about previously exposed vaccinees are limited, since just a handful of AZD1222 recipients were seropositive for SARS-CoV-2 at baseline. A significant rise in spike-specific TCR breadth and depth was observed after two AZD1222 doses relative to day 0 and relative to MenACWY recipients. CD4 TCRs associated with the vaccine covered the entire spike protein, and the dominant responses were in regions 160-218 and 743-854. Epitopes outside the regions mutated in the B.1.351 and B.1.1.7 variants were reportedly recognized by nearly half of the unique spike-specific TCRs. The 56-69-year group was small, and its depth increase did not reach significance, likely because of low power. No day 14 peak-response samples were available, so repertoires were characterized only after the peak T cell response. Most participants were white British and females outnumbered males, and the authors suggested that clonal diversity may have been underestimated.

The time point label for this specimen denotes: baseline before first vaccination. Samples from vaccinated people were obtained from the UK trials COV001 and COV002, which included a single-blind randomized controlled phase 2/3 trial of AZD1222 (ChAdOx1 nCoV-19) in healthy adults. For TCRbeta chain sequencing, PBMC samples from trial participants were taken at day 0 and at day 28 after the second dose. Reading from cysteine to phenylalanine, the CDR3 counts 16 amino acids. Only the CDR3 DNA stays, 48 bases, in frame from base 1. CDR1 is given as SGHTA and CDR2 as FQGNSA, both from the germline V gene. V is shortened by 0 bases, J by 0 bases, and the region joining them spans 9 bases.

The receptor comes from an adult in good health. Recombination joined TRBV7-2 with TRBJ1-3, with an unclear D gene assignment. The sample consisted of peripheral blood, taken on day 0 of AZD1222 vaccination. The CDR3 here reads CASSLAPQLSGNTIYF. Here is the DNA: TGTGCCAGCAGCTTAGCGCCCCAGCTCTCTGGAAACACCATATATTTT.